A single T cell receptor beta chain is shown here with its context. As yet, its antigen is unknown. V lost 0 bases and J 3 bases, leaving 12 bases between the germline ends. CDR1 is SGDLS, CDR2 YYNGEE, per germline. The CDR3 sequence is 15 residues long. This entry comes from a study of cytomegalovirus exposure and HLA in healthy donors. Study-level background: Across around 400 genotyped donors, about 86% landed in the Caucasian-associated ancestry cluster.

Findings and limits, study-wide: TCR beta sequences numbering around 15,000 were associated with HLA alleles at 0.05 false discovery rate in a later analysis. Being productive about 90% or about 30% of the time was typical of most TCR beta V segments in an earlier analysis. The authors later found TCR association rates varying by HLA locus, with DRB1 most and HLA-C fewest.

PCR involved 60 Vbeta and 13 Jbeta primers. Using immunoSEQ multiplex PCR, the repertoire was profiled, and TCRdb retains in-frame clones only, with some absent. The sample has 150,000 to 250,000 clones; the top ten hold roughly 0.7%. Sequencing used PBMCs. The clonotype comes from a boy aged 10-17 years in good health and CMV-seronegative. The rearrangement uses TRBV9 and TRBJ1-2, with D possibly being TRBD1 (6 bases). CDR3 coding DNA: TGTGCCAGCAGCGTAGGAGGAGGGGGGGACTATGGCTACACCTTC. This gives the protein CASSVGGGGDYGYTF.